What follows is one TCR beta chain and its context. The antigen remains unidentified. These data come from a study of cytomegalovirus exposure and HLA in healthy donors. Study context: The roughly 130 validation repertoires used the same platform as the approximately 670 first-cohort repertoires (as reported by a later analysis). Overall study results and limits: For most TCR sequences rarity was the rule, although some public TCRs occurred in many donors. The study put 150 or so TCR beta chains on its list as cytomegalovirus-associated. In vitro assays verified that a few CMV-associated chains recognized CMV antigens specifically.

Germline CDR1 and CDR2: SGHTA and FQGNSA. There are 15 residues in the CDR3. V lost 3 bases and J lost 5; bases outside the gene matches: 9. Sequencing used immunoSEQ multiplex PCR; TCRdb keeps in-frame clones, though not all of them. The sample shows approximately 60,000 clones, 75% to 95% of them seen only once. Sequencing input: PBMCs. The V call is TRBV7-2, the J call TRBJ1-1; 7 positions agree with TRBD1. The receptor was isolated from a man aged 18 to 30 in good health and CMV-seronegative. The CDR3 sequence: CASSFSQGFSTEAFF. CDR3 nucleotides: TGTGCCAGCAGCTTCTCACAGGGGTTTAGTACTGAAGCTTTCTTT. The entire variable domain, with the rest obtained from reference TRBV7-2 and TRBJ1-1, is as follows: GAGVSQSPSNKVTEKGKDVELRCDPISGHTALYWYRQSLGQGLEFLIYFQGNSAPDKSGLPSDRFSAERTGGSVSTLTIQRTQQEDSAVYLCASSFSQGFSTEAFFGQGTRLTVV.